Listed below are T cell receptor beta chains from one sample, sequenced in a study of cytomegalovirus exposure and HLA in healthy donors. Assay: immunoSEQ multiplex PCR; the TCRdb copy retains only in-frame clones and omits some. Of 57,000 or so clones listed, about 71% are singletons. The specimen was PBMCs. Receptors were obtained from a woman aged 60-75 years in good health and CMV-seropositive. The CDR3 runs from the conserved cysteine through the conserved F or W. Each record gives: J gene, V gene, D gene, CDR3 protein. A D gene is named only where the DNA matches it firmly.

TRBJ1-2 TRBV27 TRBD1 CASSQRATQTGYGYTF
TRBJ2-5 TRBV11-2 TRBD2 CASSSPGGEETQYF
TRBJ1-6 TRBV28 - CASRDRGSSYNSPLHF
TRBJ2-7 TRBV28 - CASSSTDYEQYF
TRBJ2-7 TRBV10-1 - CASSRDTSNYEQYF
TRBJ1-4 TRBV6-1 - CASRLTVGAEKLFF
TRBJ2-2 TRBV29-1 - CSTPGSGTGELFF
TRBJ2-7 TRBV29-1 - CYRTTGGKGFSYEQYF
TRBJ1-6 TRBV15 TRBD1 CATSRQRGTGESPLHF
TRBJ1-4 TRBV7-9 - CSSTQASNEKLFF
TRBJ2-7 TRBV2 TRBD1 CASTGTADIYEQYF
TRBJ1-5 TRBV27 TRBD1 CASSLGQGSLQPQHF
TRBJ1-6 TRBV7-8 TRBD1 CASSPRTGASNSPLHF
TRBJ2-1 TRBV4-3 - CASSQGSLALNEQFF
TRBJ1-1 TRBV2 - CASVQGKLRTEAFF
TRBJ2-1 TRBV4-1 TRBD2 CASSNSGGTAEQFF
TRBJ2-3 TRBV7-2 TRBD2 CASSLTSGGARAQYF
TRBJ1-1 TRBV7-9 - CSSSPPAGWGNTEAFF
TRBJ2-7 TRBV19 TRBD1 CASSISWQGAYEQYF
TRBJ1-1 TRBV27 - CASSLSRGTEAFF
TRBJ2-7 TRBV5-6 - CASSRTATYEQYF
TRBJ1-1 TRBV11-2 - CASSLYVDTEAFF
TRBJ2-5 TRBV30 TRBD2 CAWSLAGVPETQYF
TRBJ1-5 TRBV4-1 TRBD1 CASSQGQGWAQPQHF
TRBJ1-1 TRBV5-4 - CASRPDTLLTEAFF
TRBJ2-1 TRBV5-8 - CATIRDPRGVGPPTRFF
TRBJ1-1 TRBV2 - CASSREGGGSAEAFF
TRBJ1-2 TRBV27 - CASSSGSYGYTF
TRBJ2-3 TRBV11-1 TRBD2 CASSFGLAGGYTQYF
TRBJ1-3 TRBV7-7 TRBD1 CASSSTGTSGNTIYF
TRBJ1-5 TRBV6-5 - CASSRQSSNQPQHF
TRBJ2-5 TRBV6-5 - CASSGHGQQETQYF
TRBJ1-2 TRBV4-3 - CASSQDLPGNYGYTF
TRBJ1-1 TRBV4-1 - CASRPGLMNTEAFF
TRBJ1-3 TRBV5-1 - CASSTGGGRDTIYF
TRBJ2-1 TRBV4-2 TRBD2 CASSQVGGASEQFF
TRBJ1-2 TRBV5-6 TRBD1 CASSWDRASLGYTF
TRBJ1-1 TRBV6-5 TRBD1 CASSYRGLNTEAFF
TRBJ2-7 TRBV19 TRBD1 CASSMLQGSSYEQYF
TRBJ2-5 TRBV5-1 TRBD1 CASSLGGQHQETQYF
TRBJ2-5 TRBV4-3 TRBD2 CASSQDSSGGMKTQYF